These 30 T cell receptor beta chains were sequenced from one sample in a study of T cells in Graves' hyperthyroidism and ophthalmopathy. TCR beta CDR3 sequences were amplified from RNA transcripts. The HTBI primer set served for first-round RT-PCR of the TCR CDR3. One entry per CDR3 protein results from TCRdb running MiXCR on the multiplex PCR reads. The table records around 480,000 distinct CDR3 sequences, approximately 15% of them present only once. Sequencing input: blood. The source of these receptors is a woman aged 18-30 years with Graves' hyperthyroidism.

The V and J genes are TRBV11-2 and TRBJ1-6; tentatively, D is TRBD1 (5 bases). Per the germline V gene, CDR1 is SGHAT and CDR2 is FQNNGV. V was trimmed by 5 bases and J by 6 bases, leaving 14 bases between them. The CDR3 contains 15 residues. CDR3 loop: CASSIWDGFNSPLHF. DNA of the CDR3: TGTGCCAGCAGCATATGGGACGGCTTTAATTCACCCCTCCACTTT.

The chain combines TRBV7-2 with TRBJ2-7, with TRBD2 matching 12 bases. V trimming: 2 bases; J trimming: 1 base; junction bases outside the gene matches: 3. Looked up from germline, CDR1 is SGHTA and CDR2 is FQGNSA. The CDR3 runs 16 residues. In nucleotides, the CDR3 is TGTGCCAGCAGCTTACGGACTAGCGGGACGTCCTACGAGCAGTACGTC. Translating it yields CASSLRTSGTSYEQYV.

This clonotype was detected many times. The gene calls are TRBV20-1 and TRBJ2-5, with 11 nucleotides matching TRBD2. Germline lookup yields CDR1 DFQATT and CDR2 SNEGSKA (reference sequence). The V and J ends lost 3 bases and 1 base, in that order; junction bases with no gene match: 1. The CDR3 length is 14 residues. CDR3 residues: CSASTSGSQETQYF. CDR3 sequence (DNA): TGCAGTGCTAGCACTAGCGGGAGCCAAGAGACCCAGTACTTC.

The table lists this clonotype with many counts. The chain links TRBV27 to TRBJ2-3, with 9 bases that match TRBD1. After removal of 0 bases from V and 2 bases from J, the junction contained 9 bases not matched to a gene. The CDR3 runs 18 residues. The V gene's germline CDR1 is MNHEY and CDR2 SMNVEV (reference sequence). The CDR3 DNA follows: TGTGCCAGCAGTTTATCGGGACAGGGACCGCTTAACACAGATACGCAGTATTTT. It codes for CASSLSGQGPLNTDTQYF.

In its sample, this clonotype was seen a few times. CDR3 coding DNA: TGTGCCAGTAGTACTGGGGGCCTCCCCAATGAGCAGTTCTTC. It codes for CASSTGGLPNEQFF. The V call is TRBV19, the J call TRBJ2-1, with a weak D call TRBD1 (6 bases). This CDR3 region has 14 residues. The V gene lost 4 bases and the J gene lost 6 bases, with 13 bases spanning the gap. Looked up from germline, CDR1 is LNHDA and CDR2 is SQIVND (reference sequence).

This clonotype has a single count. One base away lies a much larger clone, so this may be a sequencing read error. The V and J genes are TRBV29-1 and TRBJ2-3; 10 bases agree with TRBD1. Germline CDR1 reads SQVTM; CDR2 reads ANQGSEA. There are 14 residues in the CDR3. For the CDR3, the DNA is TGCAGCGTCCGACAGGGGGCCAGCACAGATACGCGGTATTTT. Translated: CSVRQGASTDTRYF.

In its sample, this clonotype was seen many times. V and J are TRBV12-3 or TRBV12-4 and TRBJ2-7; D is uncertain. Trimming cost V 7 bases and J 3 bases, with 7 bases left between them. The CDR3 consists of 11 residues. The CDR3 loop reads CASIEDYEQYF. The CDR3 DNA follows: TGTGCCAGCATAGAGGACTACGAGCAGTACTTC.

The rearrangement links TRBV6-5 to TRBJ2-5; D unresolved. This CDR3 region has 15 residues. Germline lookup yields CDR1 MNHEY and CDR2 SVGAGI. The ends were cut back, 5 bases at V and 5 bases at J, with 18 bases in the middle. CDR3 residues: CASSTRNIRRETQYF. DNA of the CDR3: TGTGCCAGCAGTACACGAAATATTAGGCGGGAGACCCAGTACTTC.

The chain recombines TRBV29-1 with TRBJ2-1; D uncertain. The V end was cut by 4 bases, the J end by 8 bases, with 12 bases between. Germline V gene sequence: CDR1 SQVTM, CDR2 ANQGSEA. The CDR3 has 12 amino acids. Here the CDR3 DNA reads TGCAGCGTTGTAACTAAGATGGATGAGCAGTTCTTC. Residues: CSVVTKMDEQFF.

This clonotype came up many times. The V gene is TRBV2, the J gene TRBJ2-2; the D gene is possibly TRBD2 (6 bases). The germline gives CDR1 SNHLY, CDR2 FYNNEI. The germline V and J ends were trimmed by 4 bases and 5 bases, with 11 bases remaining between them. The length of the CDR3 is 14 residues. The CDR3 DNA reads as TGTGCCAGCAGTGCCGGGAGAGAGACCGGGGAGCTGTTTTTT. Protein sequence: CASSAGRETGELFF. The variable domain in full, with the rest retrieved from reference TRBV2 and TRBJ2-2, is EPEVTQTPSHQVTQMGQEVILRCVPISNHLYFYWYRQILGQKVEFLVSFYNNEISEKSEIFDDQFSVERPDGSNFTLKIRSTKLEDSAMYFCASSAGRETGELFFGEGSRLTVL.

The CDR3 region has the DNA TGTGCCAGCAGGCCGGGACTAGCGGGAGACGGTCCGTATTTT. Translated: CASRPGLAGDGPYF. The V and J genes are TRBV6-1 and TRBJ2-3; 14 bases align to TRBD2. The CDR3 is 14 residues long. V trimming: 6 bases; J trimming: 14 bases; junction bases outside the gene matches: 10. Germline loops: CDR1 MNHNS, CDR2 SASEGT.

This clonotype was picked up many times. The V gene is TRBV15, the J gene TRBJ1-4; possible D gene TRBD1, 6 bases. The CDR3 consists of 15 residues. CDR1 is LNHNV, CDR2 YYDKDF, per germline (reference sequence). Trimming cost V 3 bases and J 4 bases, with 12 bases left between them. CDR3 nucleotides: TGTGCCACCAGCAGTACAACAGGGATTAATGAAAAACTGTTTTTT. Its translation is CATSSTTGINEKLFF.

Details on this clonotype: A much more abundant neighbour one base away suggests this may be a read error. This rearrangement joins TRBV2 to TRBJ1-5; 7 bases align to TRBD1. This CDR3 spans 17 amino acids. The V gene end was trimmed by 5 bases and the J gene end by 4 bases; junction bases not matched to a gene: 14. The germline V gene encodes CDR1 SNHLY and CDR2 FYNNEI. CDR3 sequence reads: CASSPTKGANRNQPQHF. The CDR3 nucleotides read TGTGCCAGCAGTCCGACCAAGGGGGCAAACCGTAATCAGCCCCAGCATTTT.

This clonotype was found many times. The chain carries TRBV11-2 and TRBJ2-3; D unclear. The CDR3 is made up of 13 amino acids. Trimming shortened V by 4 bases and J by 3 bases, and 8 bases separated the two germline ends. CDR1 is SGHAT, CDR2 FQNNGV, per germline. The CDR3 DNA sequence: TGTGCCAGCAGCTCCCCGCAAACAGATACGCAGTATTTT. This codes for CASSSPQTDTQYF. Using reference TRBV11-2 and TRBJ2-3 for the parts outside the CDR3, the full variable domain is EAGVAQSPRYKIIEKRQSVAFWCNPISGHATLYWYQQILGQGPKLLIQFQNNGVVDDSQLPKDRFSAERLKGVDSTLKIQPAKLEDSAVYLCASSSPQTDTQYFGPGTRLTVL.

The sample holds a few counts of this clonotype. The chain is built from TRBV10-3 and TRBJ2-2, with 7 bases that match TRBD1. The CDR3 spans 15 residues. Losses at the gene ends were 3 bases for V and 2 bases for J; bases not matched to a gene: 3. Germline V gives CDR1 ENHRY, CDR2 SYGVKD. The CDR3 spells CAISDDRANTGELFF. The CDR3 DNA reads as TGTGCCATCAGTGACGACAGGGCCAACACCGGGGAGCTGTTTTTT.

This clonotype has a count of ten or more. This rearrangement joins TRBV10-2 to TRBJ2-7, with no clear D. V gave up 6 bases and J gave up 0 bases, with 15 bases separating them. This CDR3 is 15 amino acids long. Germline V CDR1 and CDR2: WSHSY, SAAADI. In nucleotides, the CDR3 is TGCGCCAGCAGGACTTTTGCCAGCATCTCCTACGAGCAGTACTTC. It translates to CASRTFASISYEQYF.

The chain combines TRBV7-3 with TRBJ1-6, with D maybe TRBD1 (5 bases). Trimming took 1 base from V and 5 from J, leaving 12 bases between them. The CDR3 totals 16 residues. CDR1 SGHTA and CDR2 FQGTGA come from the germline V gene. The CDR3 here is CASSLMGGRNNSPLHF. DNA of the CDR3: TGTGCCAGCAGCTTAATGGGGGGGAGGAATAATTCACCCCTCCACTTT.

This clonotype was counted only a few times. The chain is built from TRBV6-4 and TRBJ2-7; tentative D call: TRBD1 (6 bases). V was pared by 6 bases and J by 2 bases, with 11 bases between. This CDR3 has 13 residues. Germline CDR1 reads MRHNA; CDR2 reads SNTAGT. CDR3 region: CASRDSRTYEQYV. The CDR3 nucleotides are TGTGCCAGCAGGGACAGTAGAACCTACGAGCAGTACGTC.

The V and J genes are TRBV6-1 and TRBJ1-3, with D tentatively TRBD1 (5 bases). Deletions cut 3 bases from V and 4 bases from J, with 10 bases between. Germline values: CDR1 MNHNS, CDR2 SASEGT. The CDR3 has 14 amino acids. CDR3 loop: CASSDWGIGNTIYF. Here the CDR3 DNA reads TGTGCCAGCAGTGATTGGGGGATCGGAAACACCATATATTTT.

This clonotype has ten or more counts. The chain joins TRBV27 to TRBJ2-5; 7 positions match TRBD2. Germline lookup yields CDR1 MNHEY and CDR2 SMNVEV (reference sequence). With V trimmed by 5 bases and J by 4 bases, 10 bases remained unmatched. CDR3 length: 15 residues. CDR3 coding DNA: TGTGCCAGCAGTCCAGCGGGGAGGGTTGGAGAGACCCAGTACTTC. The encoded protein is CASSPAGRVGETQYF.

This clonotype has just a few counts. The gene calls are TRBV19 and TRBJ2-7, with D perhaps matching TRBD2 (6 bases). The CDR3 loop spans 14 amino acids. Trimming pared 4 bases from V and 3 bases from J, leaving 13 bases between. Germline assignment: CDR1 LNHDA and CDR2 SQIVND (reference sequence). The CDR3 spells CASSSRGMGYEQYF. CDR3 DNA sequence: TGTGCCAGTAGTAGTCGCGGGATGGGCTACGAGCAGTACTTC.

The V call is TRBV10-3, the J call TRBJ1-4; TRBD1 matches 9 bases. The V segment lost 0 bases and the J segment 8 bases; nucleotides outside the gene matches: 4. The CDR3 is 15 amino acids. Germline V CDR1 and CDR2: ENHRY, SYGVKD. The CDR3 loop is CAISESRDRVEKLFF. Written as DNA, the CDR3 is TGTGCCATCAGTGAGTCCCGGGACAGGGTCGAAAAACTGTTTTTT.

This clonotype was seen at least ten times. The CDR3, as DNA: TGTGCCAGCAGTTACAGGGACAGGGGGTCCTTTGACTATGGCTACACCTTC. Protein sequence: CASSYRDRGSFDYGYTF. The chain recombines TRBV6-5 with TRBJ1-2, with 11 bases matching TRBD1. CDR1 and CDR2 (germline): MNHEY, SVGAGI. J gave up 3 bases and V 2 bases, and 8 bases lay outside the gene matches. CDR3 length: 17 residues.

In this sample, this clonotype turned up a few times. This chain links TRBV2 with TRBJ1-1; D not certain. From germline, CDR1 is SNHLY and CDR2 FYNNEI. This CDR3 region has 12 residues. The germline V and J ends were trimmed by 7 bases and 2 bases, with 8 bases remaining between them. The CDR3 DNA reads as TGTGCCAGCATTCAAGATAACACTGAAGCTTTCTTT. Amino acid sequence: CASIQDNTEAFF.

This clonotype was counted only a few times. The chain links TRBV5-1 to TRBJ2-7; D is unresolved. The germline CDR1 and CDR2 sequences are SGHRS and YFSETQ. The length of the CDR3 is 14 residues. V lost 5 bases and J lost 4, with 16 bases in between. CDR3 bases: TGCGCCAGCAGAACCGGGCCAGATAATTACGAGCAGTACTTC. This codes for CASRTGPDNYEQYF.

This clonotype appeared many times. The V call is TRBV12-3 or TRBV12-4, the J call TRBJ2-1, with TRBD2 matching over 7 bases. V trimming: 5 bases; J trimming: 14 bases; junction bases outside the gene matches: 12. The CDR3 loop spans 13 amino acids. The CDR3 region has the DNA TGTGCCAGCAGTATCTCTGGACTAGTTGATGAGTTCTTC. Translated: CASSISGLVDEFF.

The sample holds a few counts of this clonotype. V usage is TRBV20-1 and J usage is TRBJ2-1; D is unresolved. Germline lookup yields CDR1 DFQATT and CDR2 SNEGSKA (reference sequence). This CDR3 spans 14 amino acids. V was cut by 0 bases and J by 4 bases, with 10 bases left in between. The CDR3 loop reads CSAREPLGYNEQFF. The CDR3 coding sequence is TGCAGTGCTAGAGAACCGCTAGGTTACAATGAGCAGTTCTTC.

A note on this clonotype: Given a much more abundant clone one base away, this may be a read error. The CDR3 loop reads CASSPTGRYTGELSF. The CDR3 coding sequence is TGTGCCAGCAGTCCGACAGGGAGATACACCGGGGAGCTGTCTTTT. J is TRBJ2-2 and V is TRBV12-3 or TRBV12-4, with TRBD1 matching 7 bases. CDR3 length equals 15 residues.

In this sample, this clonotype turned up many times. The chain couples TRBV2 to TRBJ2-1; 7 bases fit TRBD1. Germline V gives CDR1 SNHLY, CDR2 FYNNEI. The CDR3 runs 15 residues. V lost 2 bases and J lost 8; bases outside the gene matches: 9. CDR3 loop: CASSERDRRVDEQFF. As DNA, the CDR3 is TGTGCCAGCAGTGAACGGGACAGACGAGTCGATGAGCAGTTCTTC. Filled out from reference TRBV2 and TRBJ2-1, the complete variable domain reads EPEVTQTPSHQVTQMGQEVILRCVPISNHLYFYWYRQILGQKVEFLVSFYNNEISEKSEIFDDQFSVERPDGSNFTLKIRSTKLEDSAMYFCASSERDRRVDEQFFGPGTRLTVL.

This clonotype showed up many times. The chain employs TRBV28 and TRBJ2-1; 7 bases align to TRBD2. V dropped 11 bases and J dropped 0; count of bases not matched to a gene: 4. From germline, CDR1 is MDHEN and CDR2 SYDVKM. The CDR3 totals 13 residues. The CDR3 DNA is TGTGCCTCTAGCGGAGTCTCCTACAATGAGCAGTTCTTC. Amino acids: CASSGVSYNEQFF.